This record looks at one T cell receptor beta chain sequence and its context. The antigen is unknown. This sample stems from a study of cytomegalovirus exposure and HLA in healthy donors. General observations from the study: Listed as cytomegalovirus-associated were 150 to 200 TCR beta chains.

The method was immunoSEQ multiplex PCR; TCRdb's version includes in-frame clones alone and lacks a portion of them. Of about 160,000 clones in the sample, around 96% were seen once. The CDR3 sequence is 15 residues long. Trimming removed 3 bases from V and 1 base from J, with 12 bases in between. Looked up from germline, CDR1 is LNHDA and CDR2 is SQIVND (reference sequence). Sequencing was performed on PBMCs. The V gene is TRBV19, the J gene TRBJ1-1, with D possibly matching TRBD1 (6 bases). The receptor was isolated from a woman under 30 in good health and CMV-seronegative. The CDR3 here is CASSMGARANTEAFF. CDR3 in DNA: TGTGCCAGTAGTATGGGGGCCAGGGCGAACACTGAAGCTTTCTTT.